This T cell receptor (beta chain) came from a study of shared clonotypes between healthy human individuals. Study-level results: In contrast to clonotypes shared by all four donors, non-shared clonotypes had lower generation probabilities.

About this clone itself: Antigen unknown.

Cells designated naive CD8 were CD45RO-negative and were positively selected for CCR7, with terminally differentiated effector memory CD45RA+ cells excluded. Each subset's genomic DNA was shared equally among a number of immunoSEQ plates. Per the authors' pipeline: Owing to the provision of junction-only sequences devoid of quality scores by immunoSEQ, filtering differed. The protocol was immunoSEQ multiplex PCR, while the TCRdb copy is restricted to in-frame clones and leaves out a portion. D and trimming come from the DNA, and the V and J calls and clone size come from that table. The sample records some 2,100,000 clones, about 93% being singletons. Germline values: CDR1 ENHRY, CDR2 SYGVKD. The CDR3 runs to 15 residues. The V end was cut by 6 bases, the J end by 7 bases, with 19 bases between.

This TCR came from a man between 18 and 35 years old in good health. Some clones in this sample may be carry-over from other donors' samples. The chain combines TRBV10-3 with TRBJ2-1, with unresolved D. Sequencing was performed on naive CD8+ T cells from PBMCs. CDR3: CAISSLSGTRNEQFF. The CDR3 region has the DNA TGTGCCATCAGCAGCCTCTCGGGCACCAGGAATGAGCAGTTCTTC.